The entry that follows covers one T cell receptor (beta chain) sequence. In this sample, this clonotype turned up a few times. The clone's antigen remains unknown. Nothing much larger sits one base from this clone, and base qualities are not available. Receptor libraries were prepared by 5' RACE. Data came from an Illumina HiSeq 2000. A universal primer binding site was introduced by template switching, and a unique molecular identifier was present in the final cDNA, enabling accurate counting of TCR cDNA molecules. Specific primers in the conserved constant-segment region were used to synthesize first-strand cDNA for the TCR alpha and beta chains. Each cDNA library was double barcoded, with a SMART-Mk sample barcode plus Illumina barcodes, to control for contamination. TruSeq adapter sequences and Illumina sample barcodes were added in two successive PCR steps. The TCR alpha and beta cDNA libraries were sequenced on the Illumina HiSeq platform using custom primers. Regarding the original processing steps: MiGEC processed the raw reads to extract unique molecular identifiers, while MiXCR was used to determine the CDR3 positions. For each individual, recombination models were inferred using an EM algorithm with the repgenHMM and IGoR tools. The tcR package in R was used for shared clonotype analysis, with sharing normalized by the product of cloneset sizes. To study raw recombination free of thymic and clonal selection effects, out-of-frame nonproductive sequences were analyzed. The public sequencing data were trimmed at Q25 with fastp and processed into clonotypes with MiXCR by TCRdb, which kept only in-frame beta chains. All rows with the same CDR3 protein become a single entry with the most common DNA and genes. TCRdb assigned the V and J calls; the authors' analysis was not used. The sample data list roughly 570,000 distinct CDR3 sequences, and 9.5% to 10% of these were observed just once. Roughly 3% of the sample is held by the ten biggest clonotypes.

Trimming accounts for 3 bases at V and 4 bases at J, while the number of junction bases matched to no gene is 3. The CDR3, cysteine through phenylalanine, is 15 amino acids long. Only the CDR3 DNA stays, 45 bases, in frame from base 1. CDR1 and CDR2 are drawn from the germline V gene: LGHNA, YSLEER. Every donor in the study was a healthy Caucasian. Three pairs of female monozygotic twins, all aged about 18 to 30 years, were included in the twin cohort. RNA for TCR libraries was isolated from peripheral blood mononuclear cells. This record belongs to a study of identical twins (dated by TCRdb to the mid-2010s). Looking at the study overall: To test whether fetal clonotypes persist, the study used deep sequencing on TCR alpha and beta repertoires from monozygotic twins, unrelated adults of various ages, and cord blood. To rule out contamination, the twin experiments were replicated at different times with different library preparation protocols. What the work shows at the level of the full study, not this receptor alone: Out-of-frame TCR alpha sequences shared between twins showed an excess of low generation-probability sequences compared with coincidental sharing between unrelated individuals. In beta out-of-frame sequences, excess twin sharing was weaker, because having fewer shared sequences lowered the signal-to-noise ratio. Out-of-frame TCR alpha sharing in monozygotic twins was systematically underestimated by recombination models, whereas sharing between unrelated individuals was in agreement with the recombination models. Zero-insertion analyses could be partly confounded by invariant T cells such as MAIT and iNKT, although diverse VJ usage argued against such confounding for most clonotypes. Abundant cord blood beta clonotypes had fewer insertions, young adult naive repertoires showed a similar but weaker trend, and memory repertoires showed no such trend. Because the same donors could not be followed over many years, the conclusions depended on cross-sectional statistical analysis.

The data also belong to a second study, concerning yellow fever vaccine responses in identical twins. According to the second study: According to the authors, in identical twins the way T cells responded to vaccination appeared partly convergent and partly personalized. Focusing on identical twins, the study followed the T cell clones that responded to the vaccine, and did so with precision.

The source is a woman aged 18-29 years in good health. The chain uses TRBV4-3 and TRBJ2-3; 11 bases in between match TRBD2. Input material: PBMCs. The sequence in DNA is TGCGCCAGCAGCCAGACTAGCGGGAACGCAGATACGCAGTATTTT. This encodes CASSQTSGNADTQYF.